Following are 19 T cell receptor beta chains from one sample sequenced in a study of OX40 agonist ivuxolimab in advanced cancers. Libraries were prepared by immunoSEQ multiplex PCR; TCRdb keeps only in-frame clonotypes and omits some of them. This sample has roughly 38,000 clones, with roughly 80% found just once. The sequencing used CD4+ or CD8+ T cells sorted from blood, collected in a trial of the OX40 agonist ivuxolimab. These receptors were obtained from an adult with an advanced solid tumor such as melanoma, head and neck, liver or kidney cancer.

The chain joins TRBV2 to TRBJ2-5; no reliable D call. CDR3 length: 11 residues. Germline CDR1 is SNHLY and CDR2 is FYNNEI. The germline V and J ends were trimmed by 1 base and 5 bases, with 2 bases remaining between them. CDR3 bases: TGTGCCAGCAGTGAAGGGGAGACCCAGTACTTC. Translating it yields CASSEGETQYF.

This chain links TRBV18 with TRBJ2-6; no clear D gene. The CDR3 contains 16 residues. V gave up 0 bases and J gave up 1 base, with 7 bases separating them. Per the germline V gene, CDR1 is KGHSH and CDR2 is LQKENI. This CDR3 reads CASSPPAGSGANVLTF. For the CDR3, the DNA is TGTGCCAGCTCACCACCGGCAGGATCTGGGGCCAACGTCCTGACTTTC.

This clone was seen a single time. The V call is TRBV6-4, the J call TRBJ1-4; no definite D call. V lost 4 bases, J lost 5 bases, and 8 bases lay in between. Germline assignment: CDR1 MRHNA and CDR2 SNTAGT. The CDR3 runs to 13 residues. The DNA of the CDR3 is TGTGCCAGCAGTGTGGCCCCGAATGAAAAACTGTTTTTT. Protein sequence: CASSVAPNEKLFF.

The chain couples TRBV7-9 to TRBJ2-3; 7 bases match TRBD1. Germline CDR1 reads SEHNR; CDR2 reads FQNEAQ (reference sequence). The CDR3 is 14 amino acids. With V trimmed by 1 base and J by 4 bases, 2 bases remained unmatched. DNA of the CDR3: TGTGCCAGCAGCTTAGTAGGGGGCGCAGATACGCAGTATTTT. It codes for CASSLVGGADTQYF.

CDR3 residues: CAISEYGRTYNEQFF. DNA for the CDR3: TGTGCCATCAGTGAGTACGGGAGAACCTACAATGAGCAGTTCTTC. J is TRBJ2-1 and V is TRBV10-3; D is possibly TRBD2 (6 bases). This CDR3 contains 15 residues. Between the trimmed V and J ends, which lost 1 base and 2 bases, there was a span of 9 bases. Germline assignment: CDR1 ENHRY and CDR2 SYGVKD.

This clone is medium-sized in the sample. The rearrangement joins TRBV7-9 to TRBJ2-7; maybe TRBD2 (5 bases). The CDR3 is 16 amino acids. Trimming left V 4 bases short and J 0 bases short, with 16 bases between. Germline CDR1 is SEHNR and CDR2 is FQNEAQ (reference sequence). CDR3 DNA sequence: TGTGCCAGCAGCTCTAGTTCCAGGACTCGCTCCTACGAGCAGTACTTC. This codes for CASSSSSRTRSYEQYF.

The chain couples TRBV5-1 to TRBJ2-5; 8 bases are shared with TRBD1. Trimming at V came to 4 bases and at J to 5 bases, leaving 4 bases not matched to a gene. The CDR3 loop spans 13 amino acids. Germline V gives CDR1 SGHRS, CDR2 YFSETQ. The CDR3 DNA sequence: TGCGCCAGCAGCCCGACAGGGGCTGAGACCCAGTACTTC. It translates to CASSPTGAETQYF.

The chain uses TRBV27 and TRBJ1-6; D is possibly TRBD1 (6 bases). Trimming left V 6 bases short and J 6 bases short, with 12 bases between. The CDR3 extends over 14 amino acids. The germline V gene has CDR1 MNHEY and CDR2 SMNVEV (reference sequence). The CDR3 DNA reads TGTGCCAGCAGGGCGGGGGCAGGTAATTCACCCCTCCACTTT. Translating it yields CASRAGAGNSPLHF.

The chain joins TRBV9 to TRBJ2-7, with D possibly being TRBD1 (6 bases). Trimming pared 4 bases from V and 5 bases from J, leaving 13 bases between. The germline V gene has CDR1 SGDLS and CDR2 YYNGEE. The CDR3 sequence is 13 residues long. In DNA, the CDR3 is TGTGCCAGCAGCTCACTCAGGGGACACGAGCAGTACTTC. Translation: CASSSLRGHEQYF.

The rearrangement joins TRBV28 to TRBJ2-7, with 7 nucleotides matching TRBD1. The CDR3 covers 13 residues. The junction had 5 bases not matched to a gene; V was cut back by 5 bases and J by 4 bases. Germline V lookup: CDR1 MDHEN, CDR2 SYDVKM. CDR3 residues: CASSNIQGYEQYF. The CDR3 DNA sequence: TGTGCCAGCAGTAACATACAGGGGTACGAGCAGTACTTC.

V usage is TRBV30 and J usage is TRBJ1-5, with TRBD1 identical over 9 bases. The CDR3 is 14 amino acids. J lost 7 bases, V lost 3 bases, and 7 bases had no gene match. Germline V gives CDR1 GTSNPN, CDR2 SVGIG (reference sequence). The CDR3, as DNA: TGTGCCTGGAGCGGGACAGGGACAAGGCAGCCCCAGCATTTT. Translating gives CAWSGTGTRQPQHF.

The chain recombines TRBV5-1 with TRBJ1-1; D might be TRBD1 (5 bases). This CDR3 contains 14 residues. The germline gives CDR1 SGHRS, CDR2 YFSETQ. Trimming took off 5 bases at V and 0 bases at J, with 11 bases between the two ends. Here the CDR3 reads CASSEGAVNTEAFF. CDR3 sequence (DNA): TGCGCCAGCAGTGAAGGGGCCGTGAACACTGAAGCTTTCTTT. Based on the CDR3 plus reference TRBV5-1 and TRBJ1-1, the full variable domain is KAGVTQTPRYLIKTRGQQVTLSCSPISGHRSVSWYQQTPGQGLQFLFEYFSETQRNKGNFPGRFSGRQFSNSRSEMNVSTLELGDSALYLCASSEGAVNTEAFFGQGTRLTVV.

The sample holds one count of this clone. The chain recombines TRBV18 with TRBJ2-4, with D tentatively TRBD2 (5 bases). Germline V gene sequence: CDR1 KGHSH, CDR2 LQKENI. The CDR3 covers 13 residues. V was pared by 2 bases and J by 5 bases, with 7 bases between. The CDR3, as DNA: TGTGCCAGCTCACCAGGGAGAGAAAACATTCAGTACTTC. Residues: CASSPGRENIQYF.

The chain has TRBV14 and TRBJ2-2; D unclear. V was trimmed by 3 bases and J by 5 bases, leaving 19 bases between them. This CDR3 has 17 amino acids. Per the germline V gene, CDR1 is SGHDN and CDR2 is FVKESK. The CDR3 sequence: CASSQPTGVLWTGELFF. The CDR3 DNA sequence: TGTGCCAGCAGCCAGCCAACTGGGGTTTTGTGGACCGGGGAGCTGTTTTTT.

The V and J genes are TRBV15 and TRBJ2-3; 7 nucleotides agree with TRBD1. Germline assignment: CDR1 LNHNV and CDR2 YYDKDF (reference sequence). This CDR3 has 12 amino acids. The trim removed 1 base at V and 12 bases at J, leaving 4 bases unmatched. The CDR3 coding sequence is TGTGCCACCAGCAGAGGTGGGACAGCTCAGTATTTT. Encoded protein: CATSRGGTAQYF.

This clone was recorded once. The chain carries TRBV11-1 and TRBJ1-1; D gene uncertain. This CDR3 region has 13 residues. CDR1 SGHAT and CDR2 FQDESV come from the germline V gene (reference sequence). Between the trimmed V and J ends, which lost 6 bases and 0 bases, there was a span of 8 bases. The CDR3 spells CASSQSLNTEAFF. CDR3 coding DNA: TGTGCCAGCAGTCAAAGTCTGAACACTGAAGCTTTCTTT.

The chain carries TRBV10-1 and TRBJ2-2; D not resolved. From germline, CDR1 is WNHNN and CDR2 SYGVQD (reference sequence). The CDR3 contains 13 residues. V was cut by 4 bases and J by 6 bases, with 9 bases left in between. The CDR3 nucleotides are TGCGCCAGCAGTGGGTATTTGTCCGGGGAGCTGTTTTTT. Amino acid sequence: CASSGYLSGELFF.

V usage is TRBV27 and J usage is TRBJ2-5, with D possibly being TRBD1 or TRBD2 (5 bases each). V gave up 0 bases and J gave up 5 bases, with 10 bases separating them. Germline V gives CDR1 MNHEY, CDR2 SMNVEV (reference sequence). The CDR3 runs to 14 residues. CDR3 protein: CASSLSRGIETQYF. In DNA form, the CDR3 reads TGTGCCAGCAGTTTATCGAGGGGTATTGAGACCCAGTACTTC.

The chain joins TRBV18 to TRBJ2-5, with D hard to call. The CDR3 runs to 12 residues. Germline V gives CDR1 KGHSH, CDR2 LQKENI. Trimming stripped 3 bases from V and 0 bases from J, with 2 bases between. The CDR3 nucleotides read TGTGCCAGCTCACCGTACCAAGAGACCCAGTACTTC. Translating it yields CASSPYQETQYF.